Reported below is one TCR beta chain. Its antigen is unidentified. The data were produced by immunoSEQ multiplex PCR, yet TCRdb's version contains in-frame clones alone and is incomplete. Here the sample spans 100,000 to 120,000 clones, more than 75% being singletons. These data originate in a study of T cell responses to AZD1222 COVID-19 vaccine. Study results and caveats: It was only five to seven AZD1222 recipients who were seropositive at baseline. The donors showed a predominance of white British ancestry and of females, with possible underestimation of clonal diversity.

The CDR3 is 15 residues long. Deletions cut 4 bases from V and 0 bases from J, with 11 bases between. Germline CDR1 is SGHKS and CDR2 is YYEKEE (reference sequence). This specimen was peripheral blood, taken on day 0 of AZD1222 vaccination. The V call is TRBV5-5, the J call TRBJ1-5; D might be TRBD1 (6 bases). This receptor was obtained from an adult in good health. This chain's CDR3 is CASSPTGISNQPQHF. Written as DNA, the CDR3 is TGTGCCAGCAGCCCTACAGGGATTAGCAATCAGCCCCAGCATTTT.